Reported below is one T cell receptor (beta chain). What it binds is not known. From germline, CDR1 is MNHNY and CDR2 SVGAGI (reference sequence). With 0 bases removed from V and 6 bases from J, the gap between germline ends came to 9 bases. CDR3 length equals 13 residues. The authors reverse transcribed all of the isolated RNA, so sequencing captured expressed TCRB transcripts. The repertoire was sequenced with immunoSEQ multiplex PCR; TCRdb's copy has only in-frame clones and lacks some. The sample yields hundreds of thousands of clones, approximately 30% seen once. Sorted populations all exceeded 98% purity. This entry comes from a study of beta chain features in type 1 diabetes. For the study at large: There were 107,917,701 sorted cells examined across all samples. General study results and limits: The study found fewer insertions and more deletions at VDJ junctions in type 1 diabetes patients. Patients' naive, central memory and regulatory TCRB repertoires appeared more alike than those of healthy donors.

The source of this sequence is a young man in good health. This chain uses TRBV6-6 with TRBJ2-7; D might be TRBD1 or TRBD2, each matching 5 bases. Source material: naive CD4+ T cells from blood. CDR3 DNA: TGTGCCAGCAGTTACTCGGGACCGGCCGAGCAGTACTTC. Protein sequence: CASSYSGPAEQYF.